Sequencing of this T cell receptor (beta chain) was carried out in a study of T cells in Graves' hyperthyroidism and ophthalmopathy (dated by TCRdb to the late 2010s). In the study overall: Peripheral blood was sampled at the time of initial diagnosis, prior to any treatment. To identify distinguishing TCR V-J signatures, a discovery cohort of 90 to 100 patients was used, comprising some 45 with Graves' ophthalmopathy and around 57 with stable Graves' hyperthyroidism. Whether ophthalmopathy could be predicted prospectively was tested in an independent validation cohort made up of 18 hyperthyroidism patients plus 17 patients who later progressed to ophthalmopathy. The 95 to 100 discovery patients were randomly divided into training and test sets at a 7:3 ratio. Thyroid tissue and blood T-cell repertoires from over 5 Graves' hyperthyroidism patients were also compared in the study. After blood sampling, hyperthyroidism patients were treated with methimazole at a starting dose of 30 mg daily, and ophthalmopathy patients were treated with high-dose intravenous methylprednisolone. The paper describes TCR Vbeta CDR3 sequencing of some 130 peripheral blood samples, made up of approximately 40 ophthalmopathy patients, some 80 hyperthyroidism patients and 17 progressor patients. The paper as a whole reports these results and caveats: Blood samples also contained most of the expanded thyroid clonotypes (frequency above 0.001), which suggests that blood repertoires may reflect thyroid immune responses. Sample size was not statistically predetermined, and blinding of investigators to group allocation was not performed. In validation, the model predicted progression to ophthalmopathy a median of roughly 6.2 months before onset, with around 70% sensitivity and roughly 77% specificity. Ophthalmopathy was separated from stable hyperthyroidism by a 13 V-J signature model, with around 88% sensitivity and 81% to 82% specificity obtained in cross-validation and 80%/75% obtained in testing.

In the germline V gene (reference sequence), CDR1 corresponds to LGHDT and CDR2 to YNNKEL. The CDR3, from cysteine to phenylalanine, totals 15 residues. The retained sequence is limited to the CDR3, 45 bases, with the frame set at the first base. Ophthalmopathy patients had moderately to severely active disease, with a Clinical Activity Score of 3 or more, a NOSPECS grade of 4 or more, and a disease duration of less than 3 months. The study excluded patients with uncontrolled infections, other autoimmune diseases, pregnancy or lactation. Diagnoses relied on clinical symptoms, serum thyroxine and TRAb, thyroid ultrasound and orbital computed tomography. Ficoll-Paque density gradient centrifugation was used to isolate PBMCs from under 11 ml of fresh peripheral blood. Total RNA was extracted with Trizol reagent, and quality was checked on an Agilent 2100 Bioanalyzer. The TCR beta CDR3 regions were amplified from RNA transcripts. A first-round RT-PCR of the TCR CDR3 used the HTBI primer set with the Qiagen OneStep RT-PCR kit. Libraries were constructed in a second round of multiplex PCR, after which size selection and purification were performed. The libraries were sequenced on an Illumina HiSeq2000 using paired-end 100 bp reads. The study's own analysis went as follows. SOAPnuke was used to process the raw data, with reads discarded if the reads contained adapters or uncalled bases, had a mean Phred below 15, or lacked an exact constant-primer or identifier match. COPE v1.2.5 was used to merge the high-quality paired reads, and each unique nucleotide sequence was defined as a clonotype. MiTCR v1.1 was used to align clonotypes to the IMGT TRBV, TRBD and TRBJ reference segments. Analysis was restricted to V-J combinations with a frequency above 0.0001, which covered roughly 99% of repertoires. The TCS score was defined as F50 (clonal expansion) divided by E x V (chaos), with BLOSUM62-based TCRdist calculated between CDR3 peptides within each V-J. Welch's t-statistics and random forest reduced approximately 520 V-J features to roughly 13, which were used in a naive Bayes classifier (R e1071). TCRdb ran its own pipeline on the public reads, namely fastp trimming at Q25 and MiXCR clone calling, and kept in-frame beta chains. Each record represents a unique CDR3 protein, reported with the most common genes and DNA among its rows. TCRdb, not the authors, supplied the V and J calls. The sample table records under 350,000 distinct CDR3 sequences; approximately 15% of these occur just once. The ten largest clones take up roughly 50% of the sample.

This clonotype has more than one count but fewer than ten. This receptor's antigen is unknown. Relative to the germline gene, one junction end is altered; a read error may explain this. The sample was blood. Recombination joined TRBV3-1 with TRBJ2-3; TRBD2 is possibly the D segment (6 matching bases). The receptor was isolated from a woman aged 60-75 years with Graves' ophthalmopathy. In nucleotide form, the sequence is TGTGCCAGCAGCCAAACAAGGGCGGGAACAGGTACGCAGTATTTT. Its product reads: CASSQTRAGTGTQYF.